This TCR beta chain was retrieved from a study of early T cells in non-severe SARS-CoV-2 infection (dated by TCRdb to the early 2020s). A note on the overall study: TCR sequencing used bulk RNA from unsorted whole blood, so alpha and beta chains could not be paired.

This clonotype was counted a few times. No cognate antigen has been identified for it. The input lacks base qualities; no much larger clone sits a single base away. Libraries were built with 5' RACE. Sequencing was carried out with a NextSeq 500. Unique molecular identifiers were attached to individual cDNA molecules in the TCR library protocol so that sequencing error and PCR bias could be corrected. Sequencing covered both TCR alpha and beta chains, and within each sample the abundances of alpha and beta sequences were tightly co-correlated. The authors' pipeline ran thus. Decombinator V4 was used to perform V gene, J gene and CDR3 annotation of TCR sequences. TCRs were defined as expanded if a significant change between any two time points was detected under a Poisson model with p below 0.0001. TCR abundances were normalised to the total number of TCRs sequenced in each sample and reported as counts per million. TRAV1-2 paired with TRAJ12, TRAJ20 or TRAJ33 defined MAIT TCRs, while TRAV10 paired with TRAJ18 defined iNKT TCRs. VDJdb, accessed 1 November 2021, was searched for CMV, EBV and SARS-CoV-2 annotated TCRs, with TCRs annotated for multiple antigens excluded. TCRdb took the public reads, trimmed them with fastp at Q25, ran MiXCR for clone calling and kept in-frame beta chains. All rows with the same CDR3 protein become a single entry with the most common DNA and genes. TCRdb's processing, not the authors' own work, is the source of the V and J calls. This sample lists about 31,000 distinct CDR3 sequences; 5% to 6.5% were detected once. 20% to 25% of the sample goes to the ten largest clones.

The cysteine opens and the phenylalanine closes a CDR3 of 14 amino acids. Only CDR3 DNA is held: 42 bases, read in frame from base 1. The germline V gene provides CDR1 SNHLY and CDR2 FYNNEI. At the junction V is shortened by 6 bases and J by 3 bases, with 13 bases in between. Paper-wide results and their limitations: VDJdb matching was skewed toward anti-spike CD8 responses and likely underestimated virus-specific expansions by missing private and CD4 specificities.

A case-control design nested within a healthcare worker cohort in London, UK, was used, with weekly nasopharyngeal swab PCR tests and blood sampling performed. Healthcare workers were enrolled in the week of the UK lockdown, from 23 to 31 March 2020, and were followed every week for up to roughly 15 weeks. The sequence was obtained from an adult who was a healthcare worker with PCR-confirmed SARS-CoV-2 infection or an uninfected control (not recorded which). Sequencing was performed on whole blood. This chain joins TRBV2 to TRBJ2-3, and TRBD1 may be the D gene, going by 5 matching bases. The nucleotides read TGTGCCAGCAGAGGTGGACACTTTACAGATACGCAGTATTTT. The translation is CASRGGHFTDTQYF. The full variable domain, completed from the reference TRBV2 and TRBJ2-3 proteins outside the CDR3, reads EPEVTQTPSHQVTQMGQEVILRCVPISNHLYFYWYRQILGQKVEFLVSFYNNEISEKSEIFDDQFSVERPDGSNFTLKIRSTKLEDSAMYFCASRGGHFTDTQYFGPGTRLTVL.